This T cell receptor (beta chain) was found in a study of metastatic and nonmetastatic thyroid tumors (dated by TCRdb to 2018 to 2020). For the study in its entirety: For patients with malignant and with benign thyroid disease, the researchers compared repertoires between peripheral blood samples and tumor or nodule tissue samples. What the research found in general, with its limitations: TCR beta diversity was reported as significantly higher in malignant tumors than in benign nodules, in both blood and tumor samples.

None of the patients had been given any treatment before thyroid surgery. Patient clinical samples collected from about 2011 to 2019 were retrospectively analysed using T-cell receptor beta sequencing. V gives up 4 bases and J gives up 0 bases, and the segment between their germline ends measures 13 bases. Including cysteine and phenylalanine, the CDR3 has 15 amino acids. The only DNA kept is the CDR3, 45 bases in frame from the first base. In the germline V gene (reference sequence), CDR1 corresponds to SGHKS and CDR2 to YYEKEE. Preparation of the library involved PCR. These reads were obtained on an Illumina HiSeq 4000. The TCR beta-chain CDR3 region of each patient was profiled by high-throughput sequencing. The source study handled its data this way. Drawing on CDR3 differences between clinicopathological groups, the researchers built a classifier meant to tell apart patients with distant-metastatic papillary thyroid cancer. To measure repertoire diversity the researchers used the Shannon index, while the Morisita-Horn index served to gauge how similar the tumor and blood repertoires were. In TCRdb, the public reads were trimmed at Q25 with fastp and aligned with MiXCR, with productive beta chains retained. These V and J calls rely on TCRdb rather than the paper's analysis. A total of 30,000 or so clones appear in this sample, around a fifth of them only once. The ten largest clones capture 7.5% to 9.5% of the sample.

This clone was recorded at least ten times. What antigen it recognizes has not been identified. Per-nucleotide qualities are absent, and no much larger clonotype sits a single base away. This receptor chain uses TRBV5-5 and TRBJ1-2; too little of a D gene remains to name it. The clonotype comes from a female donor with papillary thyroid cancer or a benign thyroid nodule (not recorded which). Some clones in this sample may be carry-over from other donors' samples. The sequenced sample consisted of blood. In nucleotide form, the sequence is TGTGCCAGCAGCCAGAGGGCAGTATCTAACTATGGCTACACCTTC. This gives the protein CASSQRAVSNYGYTF.